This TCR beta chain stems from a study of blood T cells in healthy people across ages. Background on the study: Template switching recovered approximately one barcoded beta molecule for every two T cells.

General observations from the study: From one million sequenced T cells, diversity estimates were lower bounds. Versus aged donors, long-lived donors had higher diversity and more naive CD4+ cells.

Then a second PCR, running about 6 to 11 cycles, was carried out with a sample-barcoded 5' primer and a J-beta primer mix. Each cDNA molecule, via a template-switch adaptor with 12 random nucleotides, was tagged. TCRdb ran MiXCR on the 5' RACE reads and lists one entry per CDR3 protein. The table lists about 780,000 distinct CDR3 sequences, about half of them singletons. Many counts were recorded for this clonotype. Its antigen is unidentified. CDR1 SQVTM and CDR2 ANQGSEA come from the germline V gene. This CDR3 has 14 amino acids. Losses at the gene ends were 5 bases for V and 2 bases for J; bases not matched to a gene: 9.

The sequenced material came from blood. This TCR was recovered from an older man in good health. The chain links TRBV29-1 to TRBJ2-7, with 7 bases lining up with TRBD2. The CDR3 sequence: CSVRASGTTYEQYF. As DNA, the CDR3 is TGCAGCGTTAGAGCTAGCGGAACAACCTACGAGCAGTACTTC.